The present TCR beta chain was sequenced within a study of kidney transplant recipient with SARS-CoV-2 infection. This CDR3 comprises 13 residues. Germline V lookup: CDR1 WNHNN, CDR2 SYGVQD (reference sequence). TCRdb re-derived calls from the reads in MiXCR, one entry per CDR3 protein. The repertoire holds under 300,000 distinct CDR3 sequences, with 25% to 30% as singletons. Sequencing used a blood sample, obtained at baseline and around day 120 from a kidney transplant recipient. This sequence was found in a male patient between 25 and 40 years old who had COVID-19 and was a kidney transplant recipient. Some T cells may arise from the graft donor. The rearrangement joins TRBV10-1 to TRBJ2-3; D may be TRBD1 or TRBD2 (5 bases each). TRBJ2-1 matches the DNA end more closely, so the J call is doubtful. The CDR3 reads CASSGTPENEQFF. The CDR3 DNA reads TGCGCCAGTTCAGGGACGCCAGAGAATGAGCAGTTCTTC.